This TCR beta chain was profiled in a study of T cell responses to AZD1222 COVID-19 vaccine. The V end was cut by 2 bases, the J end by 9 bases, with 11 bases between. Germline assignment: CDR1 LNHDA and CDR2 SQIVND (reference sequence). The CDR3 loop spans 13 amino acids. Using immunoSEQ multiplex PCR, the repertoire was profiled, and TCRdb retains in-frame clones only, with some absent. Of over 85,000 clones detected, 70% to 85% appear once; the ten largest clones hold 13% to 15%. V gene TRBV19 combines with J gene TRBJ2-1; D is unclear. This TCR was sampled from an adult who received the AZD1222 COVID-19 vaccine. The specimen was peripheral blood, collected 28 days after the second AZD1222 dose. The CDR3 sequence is CASSIKDPGEQFF. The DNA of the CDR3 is TGTGCCAGTAGTATAAAGGATCCTGGTGAGCAGTTCTTC.